Listed below are T cell receptor beta chains from one sample, sequenced in a study of cytotoxic CD8 clonotypes in ibrutinib-treated CLL. Measured with immunoSEQ multiplex PCR; TCRdb has only the in-frame clones, and not every one. The sample has 76,000 or so clones, around four fifths seen once. The source material was PBMCs, sampled after 24 months of ibrutinib treatment. The receptor set was obtained from a human donor with chronic lymphocytic leukemia. Each CDR3 is given with its conserved first and last residue. D genes are given only for firm matches. Clone size, where shown, is once, few, many, or a class for clones that have expanded.

CDR3 protein: CASTQRGSTVETQYF
CDR3 DNA: TGTGCCAGCACCCAGAGGGGGAGCACGGTGGAGACCCAGTACTTC
D gene: -
clone size: -
J gene: TRBJ2-5
V gene: TRBV11-2

CDR3 protein: CASSSTWTGDALGRAGEVNEQFF
CDR3 DNA: TGTGCCAGCAGTTCGACATGGACAGGGGACGCCCTGGGGAGAGCGGGAGAGGTAAACGAGCAGTTCTTC
D gene: -
clone size: -
J gene: TRBJ2-1
V gene: TRBV28

CDR3 protein: CASSFRETKNIQYF
CDR3 DNA: TGTGCCAGCAGCTTCCGGGAAACCAAAAACATTCAGTACTTC
D gene: -
clone size: -
J gene: TRBJ2-4
V gene: TRBV5-6

CDR3 protein: CASSLGDTVTGELFF
CDR3 DNA: TGTGCCAGCAGCTTGGGGGACACGGTAACCGGGGAGCTGTTTTTT
D gene: -
clone size: -
J gene: TRBJ2-2
V gene: TRBV5-8

CDR3 protein: CASTLGGARAPYGYTF
CDR3 DNA: TGTGCCAGCACTTTAGGAGGCGCGAGAGCCCCTTATGGCTACACCTTC
D gene: -
clone size: few
J gene: TRBJ1-2
V gene: TRBV28

CDR3 protein: CASSQGGQGLGYTF
CDR3 DNA: TGCGCCAGCAGCCAAGGAGGACAGGGACTTGGCTACACCTTC
D gene: TRBD1
clone size: few
J gene: TRBJ1-2
V gene: TRBV4-1

CDR3 protein: CASKEARGSGELFF
CDR3 DNA: TGTGCCAGCAAGGAGGCCAGAGGGTCCGGGGAGCTGTTTTTT
D gene: -
clone size: -
J gene: TRBJ2-2
V gene: TRBV7-3

CDR3 protein: CAISDSSYEQYF
CDR3 DNA: TGTGCCATCAGTGACAGCTCCTACGAGCAGTACTTC
D gene: -
clone size: -
J gene: TRBJ2-7
V gene: TRBV10-3

CDR3 protein: CASWREGLDTGELFF
CDR3 DNA: TGCGCCAGCTGGCGGGAGGGCCTCGACACCGGGGAGCTGTTTTTT
D gene: TRBD2
clone size: -
J gene: TRBJ2-2
V gene: TRBV5-1

CDR3 protein: CASSTRTGLKGYTF
CDR3 DNA: TGTGCCAGCAGTACCCGGACAGGGTTGAAAGGCTACACCTTC
D gene: TRBD1
clone size: -
J gene: TRBJ1-2
V gene: TRBV28

CDR3 protein: CASSSRQGPSYEQYF
CDR3 DNA: TGTGCCAGCAGCTCCCGACAGGGACCTTCTTACGAGCAGTACTTC
D gene: TRBD1
clone size: -
J gene: TRBJ2-7
V gene: TRBV7-8

CDR3 protein: CASSSGSAILSYEQYF
CDR3 DNA: TGTGCCAGCAGTTCCGGATCGGCTATCCTGTCCTACGAGCAGTACTTC
D gene: -
clone size: -
J gene: TRBJ2-7
V gene: TRBV28

CDR3 protein: CASSAKGLAGGPSWPNNEQFF
CDR3 DNA: TGTGCCAGTAGTGCCAAAGGACTAGCGGGAGGGCCGAGTTGGCCGAACAATGAGCAGTTCTTC
D gene: TRBD2
clone size: -
J gene: TRBJ2-1
V gene: TRBV19

CDR3 protein: CASRGGAANTGELFF
CDR3 DNA: TGTGCCAGTAGAGGGGGGGCAGCGAACACCGGGGAGCTGTTTTTT
D gene: -
clone size: -
J gene: TRBJ2-2
V gene: TRBV19

CDR3 protein: CASRSRGATSNYGYTF
CDR3 DNA: TGTGCCAGCAGAAGCCGAGGGGCCACCAGCAACTATGGCTACACCTTC
D gene: -
clone size: -
J gene: TRBJ1-2
V gene: TRBV9

CDR3 protein: CASSFALRGGADTQYF
CDR3 DNA: TGTGCCAGCAGCTTTGCCCTTCGTGGGGGTGCAGATACGCAGTATTTT
D gene: -
clone size: -
J gene: TRBJ2-3
V gene: TRBV11-2

CDR3 protein: CASSSQGSTDTQYF
CDR3 DNA: TGTGCCAGCAGTAGTCAGGGAAGCACAGATACGCAGTATTTT
D gene: -
clone size: -
J gene: TRBJ2-3
V gene: TRBV6-4

CDR3 protein: CASSTSPRSTGNTIYF
CDR3 DNA: TGTGCCAGTAGTACCTCGCCACGATCAACTGGAAACACCATATATTTT
D gene: -
clone size: few
J gene: TRBJ1-3
V gene: TRBV19

CDR3 protein: CASSPHLGGSTDTQYF
CDR3 DNA: TGTGCCAGCAGTCCCCACCTTGGCGGTAGCACAGATACGCAGTATTTT
D gene: -
clone size: -
J gene: TRBJ2-3
V gene: TRBV28

CDR3 protein: CASSLGAGSSEQYF
CDR3 DNA: TGTGCCAGCAGCTTAGGGGCAGGGAGCAGCGAGCAGTACTTC
D gene: -
clone size: -
J gene: TRBJ2-7
V gene: TRBV7-9

CDR3 protein: CASFGATGGGTEAFF
CDR3 DNA: TGTGCCAGCTTTGGAGCGACAGGGGGCGGCACTGAAGCTTTCTTT
D gene: TRBD1
clone size: -
J gene: TRBJ1-1
V gene: TRBV6-5

CDR3 protein: CAWSIGLSQPQHF
CDR3 DNA: TGTGCCTGGAGTATCGGACTGTCTCAGCCCCAGCATTTT
D gene: -
clone size: -
J gene: TRBJ1-5
V gene: TRBV30

CDR3 protein: CASSLGRAAKGGTDTQYF
CDR3 DNA: TGTGCCAGCAGCTTAGGCCGGGCGGCAAAAGGAGGCACAGATACGCAGTATTTT
D gene: -
clone size: -
J gene: TRBJ2-3
V gene: TRBV7-6

CDR3 protein: CASSWWGSYEQYF
CDR3 DNA: TGTGCCAGCAGCTGGTGGGGATCCTACGAGCAGTACTTC
D gene: -
clone size: -
J gene: TRBJ2-7
V gene: TRBV5-4

CDR3 protein: CASSRSRGGYGYTF
CDR3 DNA: TGTGCCAGTAGCCGATCCAGGGGTGGGTATGGCTACACCTTC
D gene: -
clone size: -
J gene: TRBJ1-2
V gene: TRBV19

CDR3 protein: CASSIRGPASEQFF
CDR3 DNA: TGTGCCAGTAGTATTCGTGGGCCAGCAAGTGAGCAGTTCTTC
D gene: -
clone size: -
J gene: TRBJ2-1
V gene: TRBV19

CDR3 protein: CASSSTGGGNEQFF
CDR3 DNA: TGTGCCAGCAGCTCAACAGGGGGCGGCAATGAGCAGTTCTTC
D gene: TRBD1
clone size: -
J gene: TRBJ2-1
V gene: TRBV5-6

CDR3 protein: CASSPFASENYEQYF
CDR3 DNA: TGTGCCAGCTCACCTTTTGCTAGCGAGAACTACGAGCAGTACTTC
D gene: -
clone size: -
J gene: TRBJ2-7
V gene: TRBV18

CDR3 protein: CATRDAAGDTGELFF
CDR3 DNA: TGTGCCACCAGAGATGCAGCGGGAGACACCGGGGAGCTGTTTTTT
D gene: TRBD2
clone size: -
J gene: TRBJ2-2
V gene: TRBV15

CDR3 protein: CASRFTATNEKLFF
CDR3 DNA: TGTGCCAGCAGATTTACGGCAACTAATGAAAAACTGTTTTTT
D gene: -
clone size: -
J gene: TRBJ1-4
V gene: TRBV2

CDR3 protein: CASTNRERATGELFF
CDR3 DNA: TGTGCCAGCACAAATCGCGAGCGGGCCACCGGGGAGCTGTTTTTT
D gene: -
clone size: -
J gene: TRBJ2-2
V gene: TRBV6-6

CDR3 protein: CASSLVLDSRSSYEQYF
CDR3 DNA: TGTGCCAGCAGCTTAGTTCTGGACAGCAGGAGCTCCTACGAGCAGTACTTC
D gene: -
clone size: -
J gene: TRBJ2-7
V gene: TRBV7-9

CDR3 protein: CASSFRTSGMNTGGTGELFF
CDR3 DNA: TGTGCCAGCAGCTTCCGGACTAGCGGGATGAACACGGGAGGCACCGGGGAGCTGTTTTTT
D gene: TRBD2
clone size: -
J gene: TRBJ2-2
V gene: TRBV5-4

CDR3 protein: CASRPGGQRSGELFF
CDR3 DNA: TGTGCCAGTAGGCCAGGGGGGCAACGAAGCGGGGAGCTGTTTTTT
D gene: -
clone size: -
J gene: TRBJ2-2
V gene: TRBV19

CDR3 protein: CASSPRRPPVYEQYF
CDR3 DNA: TGTGCCAGCAGCCCAAGACGGCCCCCGGTCTACGAGCAGTACTTC
D gene: -
clone size: -
J gene: TRBJ2-7
V gene: TRBV11-2

CDR3 protein: CASRDGRDQPQHF
CDR3 DNA: TGTGCCAGCAGAGATGGGAGGGACCAGCCCCAGCATTTT
D gene: -
clone size: -
J gene: TRBJ1-5
V gene: TRBV6-5

CDR3 protein: CASSLALLSDTQYF
CDR3 DNA: TGTGCCAGCAGCTTAGCGCTCCTTTCAGATACGCAGTATTTT
D gene: -
clone size: -
J gene: TRBJ2-3
V gene: TRBV11-2

CDR3 protein: CASSLEAVRGEQFF
CDR3 DNA: TGTGCCAGCAGCTTGGAGGCGGTCCGAGGTGAGCAGTTCTTC
D gene: -
clone size: -
J gene: TRBJ2-1
V gene: TRBV7-9

CDR3 protein: CASSQRAGFYEQYF
CDR3 DNA: TGTGCCAGCAGTCAGCGAGCAGGGTTCTACGAGCAGTACTTC
D gene: -
clone size: few
J gene: TRBJ2-7
V gene: TRBV27

CDR3 protein: CASSIGTASYEQYF
CDR3 DNA: TGTGCCAGCAGCATTGGGACAGCCTCCTACGAGCAGTACTTC
D gene: TRBD1
clone size: -
J gene: TRBJ2-7
V gene: TRBV6-6

CDR3 protein: CASSIGRGAYNEQFF
CDR3 DNA: TGTGCCAGTAGTATAGGACGGGGGGCCTACAATGAGCAGTTCTTC
D gene: TRBD2
clone size: -
J gene: TRBJ2-1
V gene: TRBV19

CDR3 protein: CATSRGLAGANEQFF
CDR3 DNA: TGTGCCACCAGCAGAGGACTAGCGGGAGCGAATGAGCAGTTCTTC
D gene: TRBD2
clone size: -
J gene: TRBJ2-1
V gene: TRBV15

CDR3 protein: CASSGGQTLSDTQYF
CDR3 DNA: TGTGCCAGCAGTGGGGGACAGACTTTGTCAGATACGCAGTATTTT
D gene: TRBD1
clone size: -
J gene: TRBJ2-3
V gene: TRBV6-1

CDR3 protein: CASSSGQGSYEQYF
CDR3 DNA: TGTGCCAGCAGCTCTGGACAGGGTTCCTACGAGCAGTACTTC
D gene: TRBD1
clone size: -
J gene: TRBJ2-7
V gene: TRBV13

CDR3 protein: CASGLAGPNEQFF
CDR3 DNA: TGTGCCAGCGGTCTAGCGGGACCCAATGAGCAGTTCTTC
D gene: TRBD2
clone size: -
J gene: TRBJ2-1
V gene: TRBV6-6